The 8 T cell receptor beta chains below all came from one sample that was sequenced in a study of T cells after yellow fever vaccination. One entry per CDR3 protein results from TCRdb running MiXCR on the 5' RACE reads. The sample contains hundreds of thousands of distinct CDR3 sequences, roughly 14% of which appear only once. The starting material was PBMCs, obtained on the day of the yellow fever booster vaccination. The receptors derive from a man younger than 40 who received the YFV17D yellow fever vaccine.

V gene TRBV3-1 combines with J gene TRBJ2-2; 9 bases agree with TRBD2. Germline V lookup: CDR1 LGHDT, CDR2 YNNKEL (reference sequence). This CDR3 contains 20 residues. After removal of 0 bases from V and 5 bases from J, the junction contained 16 bases not matched to a gene. The CDR3 region is CASSQDWSGGSGSSTGELFF. The CDR3 region has the DNA TGTGCCAGCAGCCAAGATTGGTCAGGTGGTAGCGGGAGTTCTACCGGGGAGCTGTTTTTT.

This chain joins TRBV24-1 and TRBJ2-3; 11 nucleotides match TRBD2. Germline CDR1 and CDR2: KGHDR and SFDVKD. V trimming: 0 bases; J trimming: 6 bases; junction bases outside the gene matches: 7. The CDR3 runs 17 residues. CDR3 amino acids: CATSDLQLLAGGDTQYF. DNA of the CDR3: TGTGCCACCAGTGATTTGCAACTGTTAGCGGGAGGGGATACGCAGTATTTT.

The V call is TRBV6-1, the J call TRBJ2-5; D may be TRBD2 (7 bases). The V and J ends lost 9 bases and 5 bases respectively, with 31 bases between them. In germline, CDR1 is MNHNS, CDR2 SASEGT. CDR3 size: 18 residues. CDR3 sequence: CARSGVTLLASGTETQYF. DNA for the CDR3: TGTGCCAGATCAGGGGTGACCCTACTAGCGAGTGGAACTGAGACCCAGTACTTC.

This clonotype was detected many times. The rearrangement uses TRBV7-2 and TRBJ2-2; D possibly corresponds to TRBD1 (5 bases). Trimming cost V 2 bases and J 1 base, with 8 bases left between them. Germline V CDR1 and CDR2: SGHTA, FQGNSA. This CDR3 comprises 15 residues. The CDR3 DNA sequence: TGTGCCAGCAGCTTAAAGGGGTGGAACACCGGGGAGCTGTTTTTT. Amino acid sequence: CASSLKGWNTGELFF.

The chain joins TRBV27 to TRBJ1-1, with D perhaps TRBD1 (6 bases). The CDR3 consists of 17 residues. Trimming took off 4 bases at V and 5 bases at J, with 23 bases between the two ends. Looked up from germline, CDR1 is MNHEY and CDR2 is SMNVEV (reference sequence). The CDR3 coding sequence is TGTGCCAGCAGTTCCTATACGTTTTTCAGGGGAAAGACTGAAGCTTTCTTT. It translates to CASSSYTFFRGKTEAFF.

V gene TRBV9 combines with J gene TRBJ2-5; weak D call: TRBD1 (5 bases). Trimming took 0 bases from V and 9 from J, leaving 15 bases between them. This CDR3 region has 14 residues. CDR1 is SGDLS, CDR2 YYNGEE, per germline. The CDR3 sequence: CASSVGGGEGPQYF. The CDR3 coding sequence is TGTGCCAGCAGCGTAGGGGGCGGTGAAGGGCCCCAGTACTTC.

This clonotype came up a few times. This chain links TRBV7-8 with TRBJ2-7; D gene uncertain. Germline assignment: CDR1 SGHVS and CDR2 FQNEAQ. The CDR3 runs 15 residues. The V end lost 1 base, the J end lost 0 bases, and 10 bases lay between the germline ends. CDR3 coding DNA: TGTGCCAGCAGCTTAGAGTGGGCGGACTCCTACGAGCAGTACTTC. The encoded protein is CASSLEWADSYEQYF.

The table lists this clonotype with a few counts. The chain employs TRBV18 and TRBJ2-7; D gene unclear. Trimming cost V 3 bases and J 2 bases, with 14 bases left between them. The germline V gene has CDR1 KGHSH and CDR2 LQKENI. There are 15 residues in the CDR3. DNA of the CDR3: TGTGCCAGCTCACCGCTTGGAGCCAGTACCTACGAGCAGTACTTC. Its protein product is CASSPLGASTYEQYF.